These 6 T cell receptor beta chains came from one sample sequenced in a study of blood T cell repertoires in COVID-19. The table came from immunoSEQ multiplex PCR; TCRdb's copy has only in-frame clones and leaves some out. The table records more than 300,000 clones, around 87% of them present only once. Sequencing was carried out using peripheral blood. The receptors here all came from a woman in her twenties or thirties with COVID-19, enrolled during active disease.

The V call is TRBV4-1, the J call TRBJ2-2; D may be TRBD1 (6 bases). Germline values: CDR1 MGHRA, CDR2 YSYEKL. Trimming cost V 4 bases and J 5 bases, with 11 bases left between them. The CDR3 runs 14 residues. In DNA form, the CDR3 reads TGCGCCAGCAGCCCTATTAGGGGGACCGGGGAGCTGTTTTTT. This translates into CASSPIRGTGELFF.

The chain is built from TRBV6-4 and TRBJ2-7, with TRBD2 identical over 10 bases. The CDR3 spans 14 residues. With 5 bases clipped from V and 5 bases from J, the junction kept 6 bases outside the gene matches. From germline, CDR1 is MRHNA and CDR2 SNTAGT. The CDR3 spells CASSPSGSTHEQYF. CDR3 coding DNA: TGTGCCAGCAGTCCTAGCGGGAGTACCCACGAGCAGTACTTC.

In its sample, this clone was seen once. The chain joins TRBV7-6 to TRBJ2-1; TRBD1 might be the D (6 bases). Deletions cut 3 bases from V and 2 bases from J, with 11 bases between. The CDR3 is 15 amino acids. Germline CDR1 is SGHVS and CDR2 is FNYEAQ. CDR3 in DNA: TGTGCCAGCAGCTTGGGGGCCGGCCCCTACAATGAGCAGTTCTTC. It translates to CASSLGAGPYNEQFF.

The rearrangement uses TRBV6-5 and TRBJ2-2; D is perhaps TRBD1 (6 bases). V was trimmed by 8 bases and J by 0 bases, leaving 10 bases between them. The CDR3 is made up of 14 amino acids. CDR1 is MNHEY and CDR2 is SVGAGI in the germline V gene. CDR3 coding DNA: TGTGCCAGCGAACAGGGAGCGAACACCGGGGAGCTGTTTTTT. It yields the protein CASEQGANTGELFF.

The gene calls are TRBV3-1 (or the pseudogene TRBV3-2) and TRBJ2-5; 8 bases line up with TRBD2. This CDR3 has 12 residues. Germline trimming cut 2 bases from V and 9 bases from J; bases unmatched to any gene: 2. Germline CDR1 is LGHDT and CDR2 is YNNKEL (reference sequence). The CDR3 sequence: CASSQSGGAQYF. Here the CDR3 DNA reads TGTGCCAGCAGCCAAAGCGGGGGAGCCCAGTACTTC.

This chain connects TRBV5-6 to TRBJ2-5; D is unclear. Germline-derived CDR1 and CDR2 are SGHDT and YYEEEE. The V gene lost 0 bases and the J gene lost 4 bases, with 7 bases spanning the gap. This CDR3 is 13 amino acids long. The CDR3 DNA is TGTGCCAGCAGCTTGGTACTTCGAGAGACCCAGTACTTC. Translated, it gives CASSLVLRETQYF.